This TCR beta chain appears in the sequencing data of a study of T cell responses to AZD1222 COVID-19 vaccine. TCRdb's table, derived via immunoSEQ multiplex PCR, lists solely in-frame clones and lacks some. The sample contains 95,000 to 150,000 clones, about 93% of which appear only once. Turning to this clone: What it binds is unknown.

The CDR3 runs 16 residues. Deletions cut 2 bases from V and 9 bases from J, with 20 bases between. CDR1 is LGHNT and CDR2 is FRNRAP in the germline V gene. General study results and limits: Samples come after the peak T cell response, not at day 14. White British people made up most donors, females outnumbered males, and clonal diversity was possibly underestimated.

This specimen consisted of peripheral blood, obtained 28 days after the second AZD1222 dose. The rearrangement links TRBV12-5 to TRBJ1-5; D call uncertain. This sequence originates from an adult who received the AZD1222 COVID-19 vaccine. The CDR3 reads CASGLLEETPLSPQHF. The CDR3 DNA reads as TGTGCTAGTGGTTTGCTTGAGGAGACTCCGTTATCGCCCCAGCATTTT.